A selection of T cell receptor beta chains follows, all from one sample in a study of blood T cell repertoires in COVID-19. Assay used: immunoSEQ multiplex PCR; TCRdb lists only in-frame clones, some missing. The sample has more than 150,000 clones; roughly 84% are singletons. Sequencing input: PBMCs or T cells enriched from blood (not recorded which). The receptors here all came from a woman aged 55-75 years who had recovered from COVID-19. Each CDR3 is given with its conserved first and last residue. A D gene is named only where the DNA matches it firmly. Where a row states a size, it is once, few, many or the class of an expanded clone; other rows omit it.

>TRBJ2-7|.|TRBV7-9|.
TGTGCCAGCAGCTTGCAGGGCTACGAGCAGTACTTC
CASSLQGYEQYF
>TRBJ1-2|.|TRBV28|TRBD1
TGTGCCAGCAGCCTTACAGGGGTGATAAGTGGCTACACCTTC
CASSLTGVISGYTF
>TRBJ2-4|.|TRBV5-6|.
TGTGCCAGCAGCTTGGTTAGTTTAGCCAAAAACATTCAGTACTTC
CASSLVSLAKNIQYF
>TRBJ2-5|.|TRBV5-1|.
TGCGCCAGCAGCTCCGCGGAGGGGCGGGAGACCCAGTACTTC
CASSSAEGRETQYF
>TRBJ1-4|.|TRBV6-5|.
TGTGCCTGCGGGGAGGGAGGGACGGCTAATGAAAAACTGTTTTTT
CACGEGGTANEKLFF
>TRBJ1-4|.|TRBV18|.
TGTGCCAGCTCACCGGCAGGGGCGTCGGGGTTTAAACTGTTTTTT
CASSPAGASGFKLFF
>TRBJ2-6|.|TRBV12-3/TRBV12-4|.
TGTGCCAGCAGTTTGAGTGGGGCCAACGTCCTGACTTTC
CASSLSGANVLTF
>TRBJ2-6|.|TRBV6-5|.
TGTGCCAGCGGGGGGTCAGGGGCCAACGTCCTGACTTTC
CASGGSGANVLTF
>TRBJ2-1|.|TRBV7-2|.
TGTGCCAGCAGCTCGTCGCGGTTGGACAGTCTCATCAATGAGCAGTTCTTC
CASSSSRLDSLINEQFF
>TRBJ2-1|.|TRBV23-1|TRBD2
TGCGCCAGCAGTCTGGCCCCTTCCGGGACTAGCGGGCGGGACGACAATGAGCAGTTCTTC
CASSLAPSGTSGRDDNEQFF
>TRBJ1-2|.|TRBV15|.
TGTGCCACCAGCAGAGATGGGAGGGGGGATGGCTACACCTTC
CATSRDGRGDGYTF
>TRBJ2-1|.|TRBV7-9|.
TGTGCCAGCAGCCCACCCCCAGGGGCCCCCCATGAGCAGTTCTTC
CASSPPPGAPHEQFF
>TRBJ2-1|.|TRBV19|TRBD2
TGTGCCAGTAGCGGCGGGAGAGGGGATGAGCAGTTCTTC
CASSGGRGDEQFF
>TRBJ2-2|.|TRBV7-3|TRBD1
TGTGCCAGCAGCTTAACAAGGGACAGAAACACCGGGGAGCTGTTTTTT
CASSLTRDRNTGELFF
>TRBJ1-2|.|TRBV4-2|.
TGTGCCAGCAGCCAAGATCCTCAGGGTAACTATGGCTACACCTTC
CASSQDPQGNYGYTF
>TRBJ2-1|.|TRBV28|TRBD2
TGTGCCAGCAGTTTCGGACTAGTGTACAATGAGCAGTTCTTC
CASSFGLVYNEQFF
>TRBJ1-6|.|TRBV4-1|.
TGCGCCAGCAGCCAAGATTCAAGGACGGGGAATTCACCCCTCCACTTT
CASSQDSRTGNSPLHF
>TRBJ1-1|.|TRBV27|.
TGTGCCAGCAGTTACAATCAGGGCAACACTGAAGCTTTCTTT
CASSYNQGNTEAFF
>TRBJ1-2|.|TRBV7-2|.
TGTGCCAGCAGCCTAGACAGGCACTATGGCTACACCTTC
CASSLDRHYGYTF
>TRBJ1-2|.|TRBV11-2|TRBD1
TGTGCCAGCAGCCCCGGGACAGTCTATGGCTACACCTTC
CASSPGTVYGYTF
>TRBJ1-6|.|TRBV5-1|TRBD1
TGCGCCAGCAGCGCGACAGGGATGGATAATTCACCCCTCCACTTT
CASSATGMDNSPLHF
>TRBJ2-1|.|TRBV3-1/TRBV3-2|.
TGTGCCAGCAGCCTTATTTGGACCGGGGTCAGCAATGAGCAGTTCTTC
CASSLIWTGVSNEQFF
>TRBJ1-4|.|TRBV18|.
TGTGCCAGCTCACCACATCCGGGAACAGATAATGAAAAACTGTTTTTT
CASSPHPGTDNEKLFF
>TRBJ2-3|.|TRBV7-9|.
TGTGCCAGCAGTCGCGGTCAGGGTGGGGGCACAGATACGCAGTATTTT
CASSRGQGGGTDTQYF
>TRBJ1-3|.|TRBV30|.
TGTGCCTGGAGTCCCCGGGATCCCGGAAACACCATATATTTT
CAWSPRDPGNTIYF
>TRBJ2-5|.|TRBV30|.
TGTGCCTGGAGTGTCTCTATCCAAGAGACCCAGTACTTC
CAWSVSIQETQYF
>TRBJ2-2|.|TRBV11-3|TRBD1
TGTGCCAGCAGCTTGGACAGGGGGGCCGGGGAGCTGTTTTTT
CASSLDRGAGELFF
>TRBJ1-1|.|TRBV6-6|TRBD1
TGTGCCAGCAGTCCCAACCCTGACAGGGCCATTTACACTGAAGCTTTCTTT
CASSPNPDRAIYTEAFF
>TRBJ2-7|.|TRBV5-5|.
TGTGCCAGCAGCGAGGAGGGCATTCCGTCCTACGAGCAGTACTTC
CASSEEGIPSYEQYF
>TRBJ2-5|.|TRBV7-3|TRBD1
TGTGCCAGCAGCCCCAACAGGGGGAAAGAGACCCAGTACTTC
CASSPNRGKETQYF
>TRBJ1-1|.|TRBV5-1|TRBD1
TGCGCCAGCAGCGATCCGCGACAGGGGAACACTGAAGCTTTCTTT
CASSDPRQGNTEAFF
>TRBJ2-3|.|TRBV7-2|TRBD1
TGTGCCAGCAGGGTGGACAGGGGGCGGTCGGATACGCAGTATTTT
CASRVDRGRSDTQYF
>TRBJ2-7|.|TRBV7-3|TRBD1
TGTGCCAGCAGCCCAGGACAGGGGCGCGTCGACGAGCAGTACTTC
CASSPGQGRVDEQYF
>TRBJ2-1|.|TRBV3-1/TRBV3-2|TRBD2
TGTGCCAGCAGCCTCTCCGGGACTAGCGGGAGAGGGAATGAGCAGTTCTTC
CASSLSGTSGRGNEQFF
>TRBJ2-7|.|TRBV30|.
TGTGCCTGGAGTGTGCGGGCCGGCTACGAGCAGTACTTC
CAWSVRAGYEQYF
>TRBJ1-4|few|TRBV4-2|TRBD1
TGTGCCAGCAGCTCCGACAGGGGTGAAAAACTGTTTTTT
CASSSDRGEKLFF
>TRBJ2-1|.|TRBV6-5|.
TGTGCCAGCAGTTACTCAGCAGGCTCCTACAATGAGCAGTTCTTC
CASSYSAGSYNEQFF
>TRBJ2-7|.|TRBV7-9|TRBD1
TGTGCCAGCAGCTTTGAGGGGGCCTACTCCTACGAGCAGTACTTC
CASSFEGAYSYEQYF
>TRBJ1-1|.|TRBV29-1|.
TGCAGCGTGAGCTACACTTCAGGGGCCACTGAAGCTTTCTTT
CSVSYTSGATEAFF
>TRBJ1-1|.|TRBV3-1/TRBV3-2|.
TGTGCCAGCAGCCTCGGGGTTGGCACTGAAGCTTTCTTT
CASSLGVGTEAFF
>TRBJ1-6|once|TRBV28|TRBD1
TGTGCCAGCAGTCGGCGACAGGGAAGCTCCTATAATTCACCCCTCCACTTT
CASSRRQGSSYNSPLHF
>TRBJ2-7|.|TRBV5-6|.
TGTGCCAGCAGCTTAAAGGGAGTTGACGCCTACGAGCAGTACTTC
CASSLKGVDAYEQYF